The 5 T cell receptor beta chains presented below share a single source sample, sequenced in a study of circulating and synovial CD4+ cells in juvenile arthritis. The protocol was immunoSEQ multiplex PCR, while the TCRdb copy is restricted to in-frame clones and leaves out a portion. Found here are some 1,800 clones, more than 95% of them singletons; the top ten hold roughly 2.7%. The sample taken for sequencing was CD4+ T cells from synovial fluid. The source is a human donor with juvenile idiopathic arthritis.

This sequence joins TRBV30 and TRBJ2-7, with 10 bases aligning to TRBD2. Trimming took 2 bases from V and 7 from J; bases not matched to a gene: 11. This CDR3 spans 15 amino acids. The germline gives CDR1 GTSNPN, CDR2 SVGIG (reference sequence). CDR3 DNA sequence: TGTGCCTGGAGTCCTAGCGGGAGACCCCCTCGGGAGCAGTACTTC. Its translation is CAWSPSGRPPREQYF. Complete variable domain (other parts from reference TRBV30 and TRBJ2-7): SQTIHQWPATLVQPVGSPLSLECTVEGTSNPNLYWYRQAAGRGLQLLFYSVGIGQISSEVPQNLSASRPQDRQFILSSKKLLLSDSGFYLCAWSPSGRPPREQYFGPGTRLTVT.

This clone appeared once. The V and J genes are TRBV28 and TRBJ2-7, with a tentative D call TRBD2 (6 bases). Germline V gives CDR1 MDHEN, CDR2 SYDVKM. CDR3 size: 15 residues. V was clipped by 2 bases and J by 2 bases, with 13 bases between them. CDR3 amino acids: CASSLVTGRTYEQYF. The CDR3 DNA reads TGTGCCAGCAGTTTAGTAACCGGGAGAACCTACGAGCAGTACTTC.

V gene TRBV5-6 combines with J gene TRBJ1-2; 7 bases line up with TRBD1. Per the germline V gene, CDR1 is SGHDT and CDR2 is YYEEEE. With V trimmed by 5 bases and J by 4 bases, 8 bases remained unmatched. This CDR3 contains 14 residues. The CDR3 DNA follows: TGTGCCAGCAGTTTAGGGGGCTGGGGCTATGGCTACACCTTC. It encodes CASSLGGWGYGYTF.

V and J are TRBV5-1 and TRBJ1-4, with TRBD1 as a possible D gene (5 bases). Germline V CDR1 and CDR2: SGHRS, YFSETQ. This CDR3 spans 18 amino acids. The V gene lost 2 bases and the J gene lost 6 bases, with 23 bases spanning the gap. The CDR3 spells CASSLAPQTGGKYEKLFF. CDR3 sequence (DNA): TGCGCCAGCAGCTTAGCCCCTCAAACAGGTGGGAAGTATGAAAAACTGTTTTTT.

This clone was seen a single time. V is TRBV7-9 and J is TRBJ2-2; TRBD2 agrees at 7 bases. The V gene's germline CDR1 is SEHNR and CDR2 FQNEAQ (reference sequence). V lost 1 base and J lost 6; bases outside the gene matches: 8. The CDR3 is made up of 16 amino acids. The DNA for the CDR3 is TGTGCCAGCAGCTTAGTAGCGGGCCTAGCCCCCGGGGAGCTGTTTTTT. Residues: CASSLVAGLAPGELFF.